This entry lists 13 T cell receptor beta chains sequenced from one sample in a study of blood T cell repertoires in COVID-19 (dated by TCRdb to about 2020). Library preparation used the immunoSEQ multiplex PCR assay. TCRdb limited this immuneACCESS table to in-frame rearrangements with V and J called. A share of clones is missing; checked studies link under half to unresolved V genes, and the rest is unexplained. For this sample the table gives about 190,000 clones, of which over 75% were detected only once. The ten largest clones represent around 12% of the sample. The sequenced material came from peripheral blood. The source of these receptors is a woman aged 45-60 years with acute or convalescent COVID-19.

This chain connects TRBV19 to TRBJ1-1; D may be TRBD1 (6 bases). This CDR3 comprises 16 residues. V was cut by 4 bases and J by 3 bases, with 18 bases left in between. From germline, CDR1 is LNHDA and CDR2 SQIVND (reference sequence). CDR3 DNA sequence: TGTGCCAGTAGTAAGCAGGGGCCGCGTGGGGACACTGAAGCTTTCTTT. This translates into CASSKQGPRGDTEAFF.

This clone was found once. The CDR3 reads CASSLGHGTSRGRDEQFF. For the CDR3, the DNA is TGTGCCAGCAGCTTAGGCCATGGGACTAGCCGGGGGAGGGATGAGCAGTTCTTC. The chain uses TRBV11-3 and TRBJ2-1; TRBD2 matches 9 bases. Germline V lookup: CDR1 SGHNT, CDR2 YENEEA. The V and J ends lost 1 base and 8 bases, in that order; junction bases with no gene match: 15. The CDR3 contains 18 residues.

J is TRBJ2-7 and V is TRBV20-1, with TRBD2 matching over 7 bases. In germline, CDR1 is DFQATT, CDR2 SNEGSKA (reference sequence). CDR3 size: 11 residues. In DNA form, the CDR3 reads TGCGGAGGCCGGGAGGACTACGAGCAGTACTTC. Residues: CGGREDYEQYF.

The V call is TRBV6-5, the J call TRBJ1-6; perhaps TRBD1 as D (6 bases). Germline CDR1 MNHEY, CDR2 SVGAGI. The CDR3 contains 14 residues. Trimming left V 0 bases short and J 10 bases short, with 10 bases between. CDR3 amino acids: CASSYSNRVSPLHF. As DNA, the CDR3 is TGTGCCAGCAGTTACTCGAACAGGGTGTCACCCCTCCACTTT.

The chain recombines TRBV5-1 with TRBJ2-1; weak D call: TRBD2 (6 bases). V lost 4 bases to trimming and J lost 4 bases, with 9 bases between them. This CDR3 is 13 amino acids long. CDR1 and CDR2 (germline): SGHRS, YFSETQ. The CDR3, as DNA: TGCGCCAGCAGCATGGGGACTTACAATGAGCAGTTCTTC. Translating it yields CASSMGTYNEQFF.

The DNA of the CDR3 is TGTGCCAGCTCACCAAACACGAGAAACGGGGGCTACACCTTC. Translating gives CASSPNTRNGGYTF. V and J are TRBV18 and TRBJ1-2; D not resolved. The CDR3 contains 14 residues. The V end was cut by 2 bases, the J end by 8 bases, with 15 bases between. The germline V gene encodes CDR1 KGHSH and CDR2 LQKENI.

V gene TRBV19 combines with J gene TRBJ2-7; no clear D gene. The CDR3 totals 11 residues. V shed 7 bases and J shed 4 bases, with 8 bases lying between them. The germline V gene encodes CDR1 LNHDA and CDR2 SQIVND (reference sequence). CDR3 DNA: TGTGCCAGTACCGACGGGTACGAGCAGTACTTC. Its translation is CASTDGYEQYF.

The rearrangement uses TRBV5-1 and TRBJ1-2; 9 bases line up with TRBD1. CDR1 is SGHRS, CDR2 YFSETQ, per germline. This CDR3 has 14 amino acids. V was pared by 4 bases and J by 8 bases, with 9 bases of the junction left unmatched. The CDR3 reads CASSEGQGWGGYTF. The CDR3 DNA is TGCGCCAGCAGCGAGGGACAGGGATGGGGAGGCTACACCTTC. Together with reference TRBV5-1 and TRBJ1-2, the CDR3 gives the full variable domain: KAGVTQTPRYLIKTRGQQVTLSCSPISGHRSVSWYQQTPGQGLQFLFEYFSETQRNKGNFPGRFSGRQFSNSRSEMNVSTLELGDSALYLCASSEGQGWGGYTFGSGTRLTVV.

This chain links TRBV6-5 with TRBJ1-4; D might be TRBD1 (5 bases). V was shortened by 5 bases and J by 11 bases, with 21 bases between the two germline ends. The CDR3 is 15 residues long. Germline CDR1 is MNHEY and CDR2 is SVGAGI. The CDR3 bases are TGTGCCAGCAGTATCACCGGGGACTTAATGAGGAAACTGTTTTTT. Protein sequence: CASSITGDLMRKLFF.

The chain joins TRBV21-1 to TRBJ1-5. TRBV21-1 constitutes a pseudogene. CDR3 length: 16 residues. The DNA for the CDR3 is TGTGCCAGCAGCAAAGGGGGGAGGATTACCAATCAGCCCCAGCATTTT. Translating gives CASSKGGRITNQPQHF.

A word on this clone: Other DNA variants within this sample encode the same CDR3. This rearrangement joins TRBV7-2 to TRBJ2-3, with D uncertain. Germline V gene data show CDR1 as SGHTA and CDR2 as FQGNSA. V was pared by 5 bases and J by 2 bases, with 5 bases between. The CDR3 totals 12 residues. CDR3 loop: CASSTYTDTQYF. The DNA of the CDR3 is TGTGCCAGCAGCACTTACACAGATACGCAGTATTTT.

This CDR3 reads CASSPPSTRTEAFF. The CDR3 region has the DNA TGCGCCAGCAGCCCCCCTTCGACGAGGACTGAAGCTTTCTTT. The gene calls are TRBV5-1 and TRBJ1-1; no definite D call. Per the germline V gene, CDR1 is SGHRS and CDR2 is YFSETQ. This CDR3 is built from 14 residues. Trimming shortened V by 4 bases and J by 5 bases, and 15 bases separated the two germline ends.

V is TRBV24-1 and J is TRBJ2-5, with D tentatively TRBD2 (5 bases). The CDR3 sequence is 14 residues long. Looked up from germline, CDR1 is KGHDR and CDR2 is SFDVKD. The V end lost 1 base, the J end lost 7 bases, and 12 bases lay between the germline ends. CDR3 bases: TGTGCCACCAGTGATTTAGGGCGAGGAGGGACCCAGTACTTC. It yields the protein CATSDLGRGGTQYF.